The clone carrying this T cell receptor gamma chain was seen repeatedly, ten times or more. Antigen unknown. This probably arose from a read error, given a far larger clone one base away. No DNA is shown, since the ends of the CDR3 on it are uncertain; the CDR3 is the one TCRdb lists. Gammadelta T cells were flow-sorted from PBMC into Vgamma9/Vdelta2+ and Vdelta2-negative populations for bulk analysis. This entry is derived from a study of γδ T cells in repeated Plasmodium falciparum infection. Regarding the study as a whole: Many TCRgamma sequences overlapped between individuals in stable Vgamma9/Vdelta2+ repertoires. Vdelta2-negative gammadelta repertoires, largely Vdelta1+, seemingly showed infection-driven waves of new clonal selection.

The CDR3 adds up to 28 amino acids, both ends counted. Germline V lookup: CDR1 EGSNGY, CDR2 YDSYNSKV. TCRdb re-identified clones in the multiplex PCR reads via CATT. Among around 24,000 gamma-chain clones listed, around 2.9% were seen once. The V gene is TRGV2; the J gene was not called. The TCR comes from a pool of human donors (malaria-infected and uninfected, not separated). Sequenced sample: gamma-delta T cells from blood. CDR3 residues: CATWDDRNSLAVEQHLLSQVSIGRIQHF.